This entry concerns a single T cell receptor beta chain. The target antigen is unknown. Germline-derived CDR1 and CDR2 are MNHEY and SVGEGT. Trimming removed 6 bases at V and 3 bases at J, with 6 bases between. CDR3 length: 12 residues. This entry belongs to a study of naive and memory T cell subsets. The beta constant-region primer was an equimolar mix of two oligonucleotides covering TRBC1 and TRBC2. The ligated cDNA underwent four PCR rounds using SP2 and nested alpha and beta constant-region primers. TCRdb used MiXCR to reprocess the UMI-ligation and nested PCR reads, holding one entry per CDR3 protein. The sample consists of over 90,000 distinct CDR3 sequences, 10% to 12% of them appearing once. CMV status came from CD4+ IFNgamma after overnight CMV lysate stimulation. Study-wide points: Especially in CD8 cells, naive repertoires contained a few larger clonotypes, possibly CD45RA-re-expressing memory cells. TCR counts from RNA may reflect activation-linked expression changes. In CD4 and CD8 cells, diversity dropped from naive through EMRA. The power law exponent of TCR abundance differed between naive and memory cells.

The specimen sequenced was naive CD4+ T cells from blood. This TCR was sampled from a human donor in good health. The chain links TRBV6-2 or TRBV6-3 to TRBJ2-1; D gene uncertain. CDR3 sequence: CASREIYNEQFF. The CDR3 DNA reads TGTGCCAGCAGGGAGATCTACAATGAGCAGTTCTTC.